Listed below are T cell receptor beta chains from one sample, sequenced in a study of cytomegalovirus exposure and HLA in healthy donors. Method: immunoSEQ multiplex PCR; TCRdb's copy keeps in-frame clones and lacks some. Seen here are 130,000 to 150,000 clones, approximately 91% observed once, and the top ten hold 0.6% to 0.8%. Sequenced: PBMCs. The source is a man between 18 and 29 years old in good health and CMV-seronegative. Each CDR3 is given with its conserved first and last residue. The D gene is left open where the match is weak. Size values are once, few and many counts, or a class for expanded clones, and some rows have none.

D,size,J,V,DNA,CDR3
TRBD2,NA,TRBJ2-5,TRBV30,TGTGCCTGGAGTACGGGGGAGGGCAGAGAGACCCAGTACTTC,CAWSTGEGRETQYF
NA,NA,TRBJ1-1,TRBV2,TGTGCCAGCAGCAACCAGATGAACACTGAAGCTTTCTTT,CASSNQMNTEAFF
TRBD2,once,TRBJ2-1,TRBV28,TGTGCCAGCAGTGGGACTAAACTAAGCTCCTACAATGAGCAGTTCTTC,CASSGTKLSSYNEQFF
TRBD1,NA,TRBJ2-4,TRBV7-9,TGTGCCGGCAGCTTAGATGGGCAGGGGGCGTACATTCAGTACTTC,CAGSLDGQGAYIQYF
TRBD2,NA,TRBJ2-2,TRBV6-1,TGTGCCAGCAGTGAAGTGTGGCCCCGGGGAGGGGGGGAGCTGTTTTTT,CASSEVWPRGGGELFF
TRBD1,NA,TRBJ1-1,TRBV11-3,TGTGCCAGCAGCTACGACAGGGTCAGGAGCGTCTGGGAGAACACTGAAGCTTTCTTT,CASSYDRVRSVWENTEAFF
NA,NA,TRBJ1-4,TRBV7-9,TGTGCCAGCAGCGCGGGGTTGGCTAATGAAAAACTGTTTTTT,CASSAGLANEKLFF
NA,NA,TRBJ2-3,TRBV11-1,TGTGCCAGCAGTCGGAGCAGGGGAGGGGGCACAGATACGCAGTATTTT,CASSRSRGGGTDTQYF
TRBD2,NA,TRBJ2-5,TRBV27,TGTGCCAGCAGTCCCCTTGGGGCGGGGGGGCTTGGGACCCAGTACTTC,CASSPLGAGGLGTQYF
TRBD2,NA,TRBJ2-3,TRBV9,TGTGCCAGCAGCCCTCTGGGGGGGAGGGAGGCAGATACGCAGTATTTT,CASSPLGGREADTQYF
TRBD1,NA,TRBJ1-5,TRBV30,TGTGCCTGGAGTGCAATCGGGACAGTTAGCAATCAGCCCCAGCATTTT,CAWSAIGTVSNQPQHF
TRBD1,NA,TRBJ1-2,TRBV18,TGTGCCAGCTCACCGCGACCGACAGGGGGTTCGGGCTACACCTTC,CASSPRPTGGSGYTF
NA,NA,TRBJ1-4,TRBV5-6,TGTGCCAGCAGCTTGTGGAGGGCGGGGGGTGAAAAACTGTTTTTT,CASSLWRAGGEKLFF
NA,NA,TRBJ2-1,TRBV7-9,TGTGCCAGCAGCTCCCGCTCTAGGTCCCTGGGGCAGTTCTTC,CASSSRSRSLGQFF
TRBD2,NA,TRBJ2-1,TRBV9,TGTGCCAGCAGCGCAGGACTAGCGGGAGGGTGGGGGGAGCAGTTCTTC,CASSAGLAGGWGEQFF
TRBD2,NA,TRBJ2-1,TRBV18,TGTGCCAGCTCACCAGGGGGCCGGCGGGAGGTGGTGTTCTTC,CASSPGGRREVVFF
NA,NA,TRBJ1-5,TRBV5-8,TGTGCCAGCAGCCCGGACATTCGTCAGCCCCAGCATTTT,CASSPDIRQPQHF
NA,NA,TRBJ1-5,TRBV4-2,TGTGCCAGCAGCCAAGTGACAATCAATCAGCCCCAGCATTTT,CASSQVTINQPQHF
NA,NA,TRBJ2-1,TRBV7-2,TGTGCCAGCAGCTTAAATATGTTGGCTGAGCAGTTCTTC,CASSLNMLAEQFF
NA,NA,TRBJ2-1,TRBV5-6,TGTGCCAGCAGCTTGGGGGCTAGCCAAGCCCCCTACAATGAGCAGTTCTTC,CASSLGASQAPYNEQFF
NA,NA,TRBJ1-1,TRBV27,TGTGCCAGCAGTTTATCGGTGGGGGCTACGCTTCCTATGAACACTGAAGCTTTCTTT,CASSLSVGATLPMNTEAFF
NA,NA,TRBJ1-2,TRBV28,TGTGCCAGCAGTCGGCCCCCCCACACACAGGCGCGCGGCTACACCTTC,CASSRPPHTQARGYTF
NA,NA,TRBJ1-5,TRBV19,TGTGCCAGTAGTATGGGGGGAAGCAATCAGCCCCAGCATTTT,CASSMGGSNQPQHF
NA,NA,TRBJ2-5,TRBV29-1,TGCAGCGTTGAAAAGGAGACGGACCAGCGGGAGACCCAGTACTTC,CSVEKETDQRETQYF